The source of this T cell receptor (beta chain) is a study of T cells in Graves' hyperthyroidism and ophthalmopathy. Whole-study findings and limits: Ophthalmopathy and stable hyperthyroidism were told apart by a 13 V-J model.

Amplified regions were TCR beta CDR3 sequences from RNA transcripts. The HTBI set primed first-round TCR CDR3 RT-PCR. TCRdb re-called the multiplex PCR reads with MiXCR, one entry per CDR3 protein. This repertoire shows roughly 110,000 distinct CDR3 sequences, roughly 15% found once; its top ten account for around two fifths. CDR1 is SGHAT, CDR2 FQNNGV, per germline. This CDR3 contains 14 residues. Losses at the gene ends were 4 bases for V and 7 bases for J; bases not matched to a gene: 6. This clonotype was counted ten times or more. Its target is not known. Sequenced material: blood. This TCR was sampled from a woman in her fifties or sixties with Graves' hyperthyroidism. The gene calls are TRBV11-2 and TRBJ2-1; 8 bases match TRBD2. DNA for the CDR3: TGTGCCAGCAGCTACGAGCGGGAGTGGAATGAGCAGTTCTTC. Residues: CASSYEREWNEQFF.